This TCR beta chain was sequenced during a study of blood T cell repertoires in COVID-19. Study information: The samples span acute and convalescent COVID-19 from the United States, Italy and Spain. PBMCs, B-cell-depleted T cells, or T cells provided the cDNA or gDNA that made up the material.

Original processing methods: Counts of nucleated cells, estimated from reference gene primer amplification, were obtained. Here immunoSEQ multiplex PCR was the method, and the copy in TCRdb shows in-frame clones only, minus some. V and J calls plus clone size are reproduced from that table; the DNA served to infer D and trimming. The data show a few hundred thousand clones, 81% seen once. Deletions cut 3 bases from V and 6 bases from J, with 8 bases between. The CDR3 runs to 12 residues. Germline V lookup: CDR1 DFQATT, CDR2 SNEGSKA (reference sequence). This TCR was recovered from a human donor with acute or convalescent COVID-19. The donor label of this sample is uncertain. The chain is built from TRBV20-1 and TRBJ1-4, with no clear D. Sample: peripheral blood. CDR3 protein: CSASRTYEKLFF. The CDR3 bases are TGCAGTGCTAGTAGGACTTATGAAAAACTGTTTTTT.